This is a list of T cell receptor beta chains from one sample in a study of T-cell reconstitution after alpha-beta-depleted transplantation in children. TCRdb itself ran the PCR reads through MiXCR, one entry per CDR3 protein. The data contain approximately 980,000 distinct CDR3 sequences, less than 30% of them singletons. The sample was PBMCs, mostly from graft donor cells, taken 360 days after TCRalphabeta/CD19-depleted stem cell transplant. Every receptor here comes from a boy in the first two years of life who had a stem cell transplant for SCID, so the T cells may come from the graft donor. Each CDR3 is given with its conserved first and last residue. A D gene is named only where the DNA matches it firmly.

>NA|TRBV7-2
CASSQARDFPAYF
>NA|TRBV7-2
CASSFSLRPYEQYF
>NA|TRBV11-1
CASSFPTGTETNTGELFF
>NA|TRBV15
CATGLVGRSEQFF
>NA|TRBV12-3/TRBV12-4
CASSLGVGGETQYF
>NA|TRBV18
CASSPPGRYEAFF
>NA|TRBV10-3
CAISDLNDSGAHNEQFF
>NA|TRBV7-3
CASSSFTRNSGANVLTF
>NA|TRBV5-1
CASSPLAKSYEQYF
>NA|TRBV20-1
CSASKEGRIYNEQFF
>TRBD1|TRBV7-9
CASTIYRGAGANVLTF
>TRBD1|TRBV5-1
CASSSAGGIFYEQYF
>NA|TRBV12-3/TRBV12-4
CASRKTENTEAFF
>NA|TRBV28
CASSSLRVYEQYF
>NA|TRBV19
CASSMGRDEQFF
>NA|TRBV18
CASSPGNRAYEQYF
>NA|TRBV25-1
CASSGWIFGYTF
>NA|TRBV20-1
CSAKISNQPQHF
>NA|TRBV5-1
CASSPRTPSYEQYF
>NA|TRBV6-2/TRBV6-3
CASSYSRDPGYPFPSYEQYF
>NA|TRBV27
CASSFRRTETQYF
>TRBD1|TRBV29-1
CSVGTGGYNEQFF
>TRBD1|TRBV27
CASSPPTGGFSPLHF
>NA|TRBV4-1
CASSSQTSQETQYF
>NA|TRBV7-9
CASSRLQVDEQYF
>NA|TRBV28
CASSPGLFYEQYF
>NA|TRBV4-2
CASSQDEGLNQPQHF
>NA|TRBV10-3
CAISERVGETQYF
>NA|TRBV28
CASSLGAVLDYTF
>NA|TRBV20-1
CSALLAGAAVGTQYF
>NA|TRBV20-1
CSALRRAGLTDTQYF
>NA|TRBV15
CATSTHPDFYPYNEQFF
>NA|TRBV7-2
CASSGRGSGTYEQYF
>NA|TRBV12-3/TRBV12-4
CASSFPGADNEQFF
>NA|TRBV12-3/TRBV12-4
CASSSPQTAITEAFF
>NA|TRBV3-1
CASSQRVEVRGKLFF
>NA|TRBV18
CASSPLAAEQFF
>NA|TRBV20-1
CSAPRRENTEAFF
>TRBD1|TRBV19
CASTLTGDNEQFF
>TRBD1|TRBV6-5
CASSYQWDRLNYGYTF
>NA|TRBV29-1
CSVTGGLGVSTDTQYF
>NA|TRBV18
CASQMGDRLNTEAFF
>NA|TRBV11-2
CASSLDWGGGTDTQYF
>NA|TRBV12-3/TRBV12-4
CASSLYETQYF
>NA|TRBV25-1
CASSGWTALGQYF
>NA|TRBV4-3
CASSQEDSSYEQYF
>NA|TRBV20-1
CSARGLLAKNIQYF
>TRBD1|TRBV2
CASRGQGTRYNEQFF
>NA|TRBV9
CASSVGGAGLAGELFF
>NA|TRBV29-1
CSVEVEGFNEKLFF
>NA|TRBV6-5
CASSYSTSAKNIQYF
>TRBD1|TRBV4-1
CASSTRGDRAIAGELFF
>NA|TRBV12-3/TRBV12-4
CASSPSRALNEQFF